Shown below are 26 T cell receptor beta chains from a single sample sequenced in a study of spatial heterogeneity in lung cancer. Study-level results: How many expanded intratumoral alpha and beta TCRs were present tracked the tumor mutation count, which was a count of nonsynonymous mutations.

For these TCRs, the target antigens are not known. Time point reported: sample taken at primary tumor resection. TCRdb passed the 5' RACE reads through MiXCR, listing each CDR3 protein once. The sample carries about 4,200 distinct CDR3 sequences, approximately 6% recorded once. Material: lung tumor tissue, obtained at surgery. Every receptor here comes from a male donor with early-stage non-small cell lung cancer.

This clonotype is medium-sized in the sample. V and J are TRBV11-2 and TRBJ2-1, with D uncertain. CDR3 length: 13 amino acids. Germline lookup yields CDR1 SGHAT and CDR2 FQNNGV. V was cut by 2 bases and J by 9 bases, with 11 bases left in between. This CDR3 reads CASSLSVVGEQFF. The CDR3 bases are TGTGCCAGCAGCTTATCGGTGGTAGGTGAGCAGTTCTTC. The full variable domain, completed using reference TRBV11-2 and TRBJ2-1, is EAGVAQSPRYKIIEKRQSVAFWCNPISGHATLYWYQQILGQGPKLLIQFQNNGVVDDSQLPKDRFSAERLKGVDSTLKIQPAKLEDSAVYLCASSLSVVGEQFFGPGTRLTVL.

By share of the sample, this clonotype is medium-sized (0.01 to 0.1%). The chain is built from TRBV30 and TRBJ2-2; TRBD2 matches at 7 bases. This CDR3 is 15 amino acids long. Germline CDR1 GTSNPN, CDR2 SVGIG (reference sequence). V gave up 4 bases and J gave up 1 base; unmatched junction bases: 6. CDR3 in DNA: TGTGCCTGGACCGAAGGACTAGGGAACACCGGGGAGCTGTTTTTT. Translated: CAWTEGLGNTGELFF. The complete variable domain, with remaining parts taken from reference TRBV30 and TRBJ2-2, reads SQTIHQWPATLVQPVGSPLSLECTVEGTSNPNLYWYRQAAGRGLQLLFYSVGIGQISSEVPQNLSASRPQDRQFILSSKKLLLSDSGFYLCAWTEGLGNTGELFFGEGSRLTVL.

By share of the sample, this clonotype is large. V and J are TRBV29-1 and TRBJ2-1; a possible D gene is TRBD1 (7 bases). The V gene lost 4 bases and the J gene lost 1 base, with 11 bases spanning the gap. CDR1 is SQVTM, CDR2 ANQGSEA, per germline. The CDR3 has 14 residues. The CDR3 nucleotides read TGCAGCGTTGTGGCAGGGGGGTCCTACAATGAGCAGTTCTTC. Amino acids: CSVVAGGSYNEQFF.

This clonotype has a count of ten or more. At one of its ends the junction is not consistent with the germline gene, which may arise from a read error. The V gene is TRBV7-7, the J gene TRBJ2-5; 10 bases are a match to TRBD1. Germline CDR1 SSHAT, CDR2 FNYEAQ (reference sequence). The CDR3 is 16 amino acids. As DNA, the CDR3 is TGTGCTAGCAGCTTAAGCGACAGGGGGCAAGCAGGGACCCAGTACTTC. This gives the protein CASSLSDRGQAGTQYF.

This clonotype is judged medium-sized. This chain uses TRBV5-1 with TRBJ2-1; 14 bases fit TRBD2. The trim removed 3 bases at V and 6 bases at J, leaving 2 bases unmatched. Looked up from germline, CDR1 is SGHRS and CDR2 is YFSETQ. The CDR3 consists of 15 residues. DNA of the CDR3: TGCGCCAGCAGCTCCGGGACTAGCGGGAGCAATGAGCAGTTCTTC. It specifies CASSSGTSGSNEQFF. Full variable domain (rest looked up from reference TRBV5-1 and TRBJ2-1): KAGVTQTPRYLIKTRGQQVTLSCSPISGHRSVSWYQQTPGQGLQFLFEYFSETQRNKGNFPGRFSGRQFSNSRSEMNVSTLELGDSALYLCASSSGTSGSNEQFFGPGTRLTVL.

By frequency in the sample, this clonotype is medium-sized (0.01 to 0.1%). V usage is TRBV30 and J usage is TRBJ1-5, with 11 bases aligning to TRBD1. This CDR3 contains 15 residues. Germline V CDR1 and CDR2: GTSNPN, SVGIG (reference sequence). The V segment lost 0 bases and the J segment 7 bases; nucleotides outside the gene matches: 5. This chain's CDR3 is CAWSVGTGGGQPQHF. In DNA, the CDR3 is TGTGCCTGGAGTGTCGGGACAGGGGGAGGCCAGCCCCAGCATTTT.

V and J are TRBV5-1 and TRBJ2-2, with D possibly being TRBD1 (6 bases). V was pared by 4 bases and J by 4 bases, with 17 bases between. Germline CDR1 reads SGHRS; CDR2 reads YFSETQ. The CDR3 consists of 16 residues. The CDR3, as DNA: TGCGCCAGCAGCGAGACCACAGGGTTAGGCACCGGGGAGCTGTTTTTT. Translated: CASSETTGLGTGELFF.

In this sample, this clonotype is medium-sized. The V gene is TRBV20-1, the J gene TRBJ1-2, with 7 nucleotides matching TRBD1. The CDR3 totals 15 residues. Germline CDR1 reads DFQATT; CDR2 reads SNEGSKA (reference sequence). V trimming: 0 bases; J trimming: 8 bases; junction bases outside the gene matches: 12. The CDR3 DNA is TGCAGTGCTAGAGATCAGGGCAGGGGGTCGTTCGGCTACACCTTC. It is translated as CSARDQGRGSFGYTF.

By share, this clonotype ranks as medium-sized. The V gene is TRBV4-1, the J gene TRBJ1-6, with 9 positions matching TRBD1. With 0 bases clipped from V and 10 bases from J, the junction kept 13 bases outside the gene matches. This CDR3 has 18 residues. From germline, CDR1 is MGHRA and CDR2 YSYEKL. The CDR3 DNA is TGCGCCAGCAGCCAAGATATGCGACAGGGGGTTACCGGGTCACCCCTCCACTTT. This translates into CASSQDMRQGVTGSPLHF.

CDR3: CASSRGTGAANVLTF. CDR3 DNA: TGTGCCAGCAGCCGGGGGACAGGGGCGGCCAACGTCCTGACTTTC. The chain combines TRBV7-2 with TRBJ2-6, with 10 bases identical to TRBD1. The CDR3 loop spans 15 amino acids. Per germline, CDR1 SGHTA and CDR2 FQGNSA. J gave up 6 bases and V 5 bases, and 4 bases lay outside the gene matches. The variable domain in full, with the rest retrieved from reference TRBV7-2 and TRBJ2-6, is GAGVSQSPSNKVTEKGKDVELRCDPISGHTALYWYRQSLGQGLEFLIYFQGNSAPDKSGLPSDRFSAERTGGSVSTLTIQRTQQEDSAVYLCASSRGTGAANVLTFGAGSRLTVL.

A remark on this clonotype: This could be a read error, since a much larger clone is one nucleotide away. The rearrangement joins TRBV4-2 to TRBJ2-3; weak D call: TRBD1 (6 bases). The CDR3 is made up of 15 amino acids. CDR1 and CDR2 (germline): LGHNA, YNFKEQ. CDR3 in amino acids: CVSSHRVGSTDTQYF. Written as DNA, the CDR3 is TGTGTCAGCAGCCACAGGGTGGGGAGCACAGATACGCAGTATTTT.

This clonotype is classed as medium-sized (0.01 to 0.1%). The genes are TRBV5-1 and TRBJ2-1, with 12 bases identical to TRBD2. Germline V gene sequence: CDR1 SGHRS, CDR2 YFSETQ. Trimming at V came to 3 bases and at J to 6 bases, leaving 10 bases not matched to a gene. CDR3 size: 17 residues. The CDR3 is CASSWTTSGGSFNEQFF. The CDR3 nucleotides are TGCGCCAGCAGCTGGACGACTAGCGGGGGATCTTTCAATGAGCAGTTCTTC.

This clonotype has ten or more counts. The rearrangement uses TRBV29-1 and TRBJ2-6; D unresolved. CDR3 length: 15 amino acids. V lost 4 bases and J lost 0, with 10 bases in between. The V gene's germline CDR1 is SQVTM and CDR2 ANQGSEA. The CDR3 nucleotides are TGCAGCGTTGTTTTAAGCCACTCTGGGGCCAACGTCCTGACTTTC. Amino acid sequence: CSVVLSHSGANVLTF.

By share of the sample, this clonotype is medium-sized. The chain combines TRBV2 with TRBJ1-3; D remains ambiguous. The CDR3 has 13 residues. The V end was cut by 6 bases, the J end by 2 bases, with 8 bases between. CDR1 is SNHLY and CDR2 is FYNNEI in the germline V gene. CDR3 protein: CASSQTAGNTIYF. CDR3 in DNA: TGTGCCAGCAGCCAGACCGCTGGAAACACCATATATTTT.

This clonotype was counted at least ten times. CDR3 nucleotide sequence: TGTGCCAGCATCCTTGACAGGGACTTAACCCTGAACACTGAAGCTTTCTTT. Protein product: CASILDRDLTLNTEAFF. This sequence joins TRBV3-1 and TRBJ1-1; 7 bases agree with TRBD1. The CDR3 is 17 residues long. Per germline, CDR1 LGHDT and CDR2 YNNKEL (reference sequence). V shed 7 bases and J 0 bases; nucleotides not matched to a gene: 14.

This clonotype is labeled medium-sized. V usage is TRBV4-1 and J usage is TRBJ2-3, with 10 bases that match TRBD2. Trimming removed 0 bases from V and 5 bases from J; junction bases left unmatched: 11. Germline V CDR1 and CDR2: MGHRA, YSYEKL. The CDR3 runs 18 residues. CDR3 nucleotide sequence: TGCGCCAGCAGCCAAGAGGGGCTAGCGGGGGCCCCCGGAGATACGCAGTATTTT. Amino acid sequence: CASSQEGLAGAPGDTQYF.

By share, this clonotype counts as medium-sized. The gene calls are TRBV9 and TRBJ2-6; 13 bases match TRBD2. The J segment lost 2 bases and the V segment lost 3 bases, leaving 8 bases of the junction unmatched. Germline V CDR1 and CDR2: SGDLS, YYNGEE. This CDR3 comprises 19 residues. The CDR3 DNA is TGTGCCAGCAGCGAGTCCCAACTAGCGGGGGGGCCTGGGGCCAACGTCCTGACTTTC. This gives the protein CASSESQLAGGPGANVLTF.

At least ten counts were recorded for this clonotype. The V and J genes are TRBV5-1 and TRBJ2-3; 7 bases are a match to TRBD2. V lost 7 bases to trimming and J lost 5 bases; unmatched junction nucleotides: 7. This CDR3 spans 13 amino acids. Per the germline V gene, CDR1 is SGHRS and CDR2 is YFSETQ. The CDR3 DNA reads TGCGCCAGCGGACTAGGACCAGAAGATACGCAGTATTTT. It specifies CASGLGPEDTQYF.

The table lists this clonotype with many counts. The rearrangement uses TRBV10-3 and TRBJ2-5; D could derive from TRBD1 or TRBD2 (5 bases each). V was pared by 0 bases and J by 5 bases, with 13 bases between. Germline assignment: CDR1 ENHRY and CDR2 SYGVKD. This CDR3 is 15 amino acids long. CDR3 nucleotide sequence: TGTGCCATCAGTGAGTCGGGACCTTCTGTCGAGACCCAGTACTTC. As protein: CAISESGPSVETQYF.

The V and J genes are TRBV5-4 and TRBJ2-5; 8 positions agree with TRBD1. J was trimmed by 3 bases and V by 3 bases; bases with no gene match: 4. Per germline, CDR1 SGHNT and CDR2 YYREEE (reference sequence). This CDR3 has 14 residues. The CDR3 nucleotides are TGTGCCAGCAGCTCCCGGACAGGGAAAGAGACCCAGTACTTC. It codes for CASSSRTGKETQYF. Complete variable domain (other parts from reference TRBV5-4 and TRBJ2-5): ETGVTQSPTHLIKTRGQQVTLRCSSQSGHNTVSWYQQALGQGPQFIFQYYREEENGRGNFPPRFSGLQFPNYSSELNVNALELDDSALYLCASSSRTGKETQYFGPGTRLLVL.

This clonotype was seen at least ten times. The gene calls are TRBV5-1 and TRBJ1-4; D is unclear. CDR1 and CDR2 (germline): SGHRS, YFSETQ. V dropped 0 bases and J dropped 1 base, with 4 bases sitting between them. The CDR3 extends over 14 amino acids. CDR3: CASSLEGTNEKLFF. CDR3 sequence (DNA): TGCGCCAGCAGCTTGGAGGGAACTAATGAAAAACTGTTTTTT.

This clonotype was found many times. The chain uses TRBV3-1 and TRBJ2-7, with 11 bases lining up with TRBD1. The CDR3 spans 15 residues. V was pared by 3 bases and J by 5 bases, with 6 bases of the junction left unmatched. Germline CDR1 reads LGHDT; CDR2 reads YNNKEL (reference sequence). The CDR3 DNA sequence: TGTGCCAGCAGCCAGTCGGACAGGGGGCAGAACGAGCAGTACTTC. Its protein is CASSQSDRGQNEQYF.

In its sample, this clonotype is medium-sized. V and J are TRBV12-3 or TRBV12-4 and TRBJ1-1, with a weak D call TRBD1 (6 bases). Trimming cost V 3 bases and J 5 bases, with 13 bases left between them. The length of the CDR3 is 14 residues. The DNA of the CDR3 is TGTGCCAGCAGTTTTAGGGGGGCGAGGACTGAAGCTTTCTTT. Its protein is CASSFRGARTEAFF.

Relative to its sample, this clonotype is medium-sized. This sequence joins TRBV5-4 and TRBJ1-1, with TRBD1 as a possible D gene (6 bases). The length of the CDR3 is 13 residues. CDR1 SGHNT and CDR2 YYREEE come from the germline V gene (reference sequence). Trimming cost V 9 bases and J 1 base, with 13 bases left between them. For the CDR3, the DNA is TGTGCCACCCACAGGGAAAGGAACACTGAAGCTTTCTTT. Residues: CATHRERNTEAFF.

By sample share, this clonotype is medium-sized (0.01 to 0.1%). This chain links TRBV6-1 with TRBJ2-1; 7 bases match TRBD2. Trimming at V came to 9 bases and at J to 0 bases, leaving 11 bases not matched to a gene. Germline-derived CDR1 and CDR2 are MNHNS and SASEGT. There are 16 residues in the CDR3. The chain's CDR3 is CASHRKRDFSYNEQFF. In nucleotides, the CDR3 is TGTGCCAGTCACCGAAAGCGGGATTTCTCCTACAATGAGCAGTTCTTC.

In its sample, this clonotype ranks as medium-sized (0.01 to 0.1%). CDR3 residues: CASSLVYRRGGSLDNEQFF. The CDR3 DNA reads as TGTGCCAGCAGCTTAGTGTATCGGCGGGGGGGCTCACTGGACAATGAGCAGTTCTTC. The chain employs TRBV7-8 and TRBJ2-1; TRBD2 matches at 9 bases. Germline CDR1 and CDR2: SGHVS and FQNEAQ. Unmatched junction bases numbered 15, after V lost 1 base and J lost 5 bases. CDR3 length: 19 residues.